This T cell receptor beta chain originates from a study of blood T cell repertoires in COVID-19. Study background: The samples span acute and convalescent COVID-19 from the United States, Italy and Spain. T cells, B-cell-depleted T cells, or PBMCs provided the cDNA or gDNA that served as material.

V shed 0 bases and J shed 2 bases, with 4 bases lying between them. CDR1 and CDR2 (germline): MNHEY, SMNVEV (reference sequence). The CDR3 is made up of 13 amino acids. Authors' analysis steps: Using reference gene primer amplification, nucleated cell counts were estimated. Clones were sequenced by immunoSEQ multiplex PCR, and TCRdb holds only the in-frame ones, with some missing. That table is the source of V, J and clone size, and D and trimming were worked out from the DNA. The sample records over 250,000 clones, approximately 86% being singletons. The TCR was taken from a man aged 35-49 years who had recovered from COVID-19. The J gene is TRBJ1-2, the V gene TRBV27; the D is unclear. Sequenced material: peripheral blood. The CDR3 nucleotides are TGTGCCAGCAGTTTATCCATGAACTATGGCTACACCTTC. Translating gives CASSLSMNYGYTF.